What follows is one T cell receptor (beta chain) and its context. Its antigen is not identified. This record comes from a study of T cell responses to AZD1222 COVID-19 vaccine. General study points: The span of vaccine-associated CD4 TCRs extended across spike, with dominance at 160-218 and 743-854. The sample set comprised mostly white British donors with more females, and clonal diversity was possibly underestimated. Seropositivity was recorded at baseline in only 5 or 6 AZD1222 recipients.

Germline lookup yields CDR1 SQVTM and CDR2 ANQGSEA. Trimming cost V 3 bases and J 0 bases; bases outside gene matches: 8. The CDR3 contains 16 residues. Profiling relied on immunoSEQ multiplex PCR, and the TCRdb table lists in-frame clones only, not all of them. The sample includes roughly 30,000 clones, 75% to 80% of them seen just once. Second-dose groups at about 4 or about 12 weeks were pooled. The gene calls are TRBV29-1 and TRBJ2-1; 7 bases match TRBD1. The sequence was obtained from an adult who received the AZD1222 COVID-19 vaccine. The starting material was peripheral blood, obtained 28 days after the second AZD1222 dose. CDR3 amino acids: CSVDSRAGGSYNEQFF. CDR3 in DNA: TGCAGCGTTGATAGTAGGGCAGGGGGCTCCTACAATGAGCAGTTCTTC.